A single sample is the source of the 14 T cell receptor beta chains below, sequenced in a study of shared clonotypes between healthy human individuals. Data came from immunoSEQ multiplex PCR; TCRdb stores just in-frame clones and leaves some out. The sample consists of 950,000 to 1,100,000 clones, around three quarters of them appearing once. Specimen: memory CD4+ T cells from PBMCs. Subset meaning: CD45RA-negative fraction. The receptors stem from a man younger than 30 in good health. Some clones in this sample may be carry-over from other donors' samples.

The CDR3: CASSLVTGGAEAFF. CDR3 sequence (DNA): TGCGCCAGCAGCTTGGTCACAGGGGGTGCTGAAGCTTTCTTT. The chain recombines TRBV5-1 with TRBJ1-1, with 8 nucleotides matching TRBD1. CDR3 length: 14 amino acids. Germline V gene data show CDR1 as SGHRS and CDR2 as YFSETQ. With 0 bases clipped from V and 6 bases from J, the junction kept 4 bases outside the gene matches.

The chain is built from TRBV7-2 and TRBJ2-1; the match to TRBD2 covers 7 bases. V shed 4 bases and J 6 bases; nucleotides not matched to a gene: 3. Per the germline V gene, CDR1 is SGHTA and CDR2 is FQGNSA. The CDR3 is 13 residues long. The CDR3 DNA reads TGTGCCAGCAGCTCCAGCGGGACCAATGAGCAGTTCTTC. Translated: CASSSSGTNEQFF.

In the case of this clone: This likely came from a read error, as a far larger clone is one base away. This chain joins TRBV11-3 and TRBJ1-1; possibly TRBD1 for D (6 bases). The CDR3 totals 13 residues. V shed 6 bases and J shed 1 base, with 9 bases lying between them. The germline V gene has CDR1 SGHNT and CDR2 YENEEA. CDR3 nucleotides: TGTGCCAGCAGTCGACAGGAGAACACTGAAGCTTTCTTT. Protein: CASSRQENTEAFF.

The chain combines TRBV7-2 with TRBJ1-2; TRBD1 might be the D (6 bases). CDR1 is SGHTA, CDR2 FQGNSA, per germline. Trimming cost V 3 bases and J 12 bases, with 17 bases left between them. The CDR3 extends over 13 amino acids. The CDR3 sequence is CASSFVQGRRDTF. The CDR3 coding sequence is TGTGCCAGCAGCTTCGTGCAGGGGCGTAGGGACACCTTC.

V and J are TRBV7-9 and TRBJ1-1, with 8 bases matching TRBD1. This CDR3 is 15 amino acids long. Unmatched junction bases numbered 10, after V lost 5 bases and J lost 5 bases. CDR1 is SEHNR, CDR2 FQNEAQ, per germline (reference sequence). Here the CDR3 reads CASSPLGQASTEAFF. The DNA for the CDR3 is TGTGCCAGCAGCCCATTGGGACAGGCAAGTACTGAAGCTTTCTTT.

This chain links TRBV18 with TRBJ2-1, with D uncertain. Trimming pared 5 bases from V and 0 bases from J, leaving 5 bases between. This CDR3 is built from 13 residues. CDR1 and CDR2 (germline): KGHSH, LQKENI. CDR3 loop: CASSAGSYNEQFF. The CDR3 nucleotides read TGTGCCAGCTCAGCTGGCTCCTACAATGAGCAGTTCTTC.

The chain combines TRBV4-1 with TRBJ1-5; 8 bases fit TRBD1. Looked up from germline, CDR1 is MGHRA and CDR2 is YSYEKL. The CDR3 is 17 residues long. Trimming removed 3 bases from V and 4 bases from J; junction bases left unmatched: 11. The CDR3 protein is CASSQPGIDRGNQPQHF. The CDR3 region has the DNA TGCGCCAGCAGCCAGCCGGGCATTGACAGGGGTAATCAGCCCCAGCATTTT.

This chain joins TRBV7-2 and TRBJ2-2; D is uncertain. The CDR3 is made up of 15 amino acids. V gave up 5 bases and J gave up 0 bases, with 10 bases separating them. From germline, CDR1 is SGHTA and CDR2 FQGNSA. The CDR3 sequence is CASSRSLSNTGELFF. CDR3 nucleotides: TGTGCCAGCAGCCGATCTTTATCGAACACCGGGGAGCTGTTTTTT.

This clone appeared a single time. The chain couples TRBV19 to TRBJ2-1, with TRBD2 matching over 11 bases. The CDR3 is made up of 16 amino acids. Trimming removed 7 bases from V and 10 bases from J; junction bases left unmatched: 15. Germline lookup yields CDR1 LNHDA and CDR2 SQIVND (reference sequence). CDR3 region: CASNKEGTSGAGEQFF. The CDR3 bases are TGTGCCAGTAACAAGGAGGGGACTAGCGGAGCGGGCGAGCAGTTCTTC.

This clone was recorded many times. This chain connects TRBV2 to TRBJ1-3; D ambiguous. This CDR3 spans 16 amino acids. V gave up 8 bases and J gave up 3 bases, with 20 bases separating them. Looked up from germline, CDR1 is SNHLY and CDR2 is FYNNEI. The chain's CDR3 is CASHGPRGTSGNTIYF. The CDR3 nucleotides read TGTGCCAGCCACGGTCCTCGAGGCACCAGTGGAAACACCATATATTTT.

The chain carries TRBV7-9 and TRBJ1-2, with D tentatively TRBD1 (5 bases). This CDR3 is 15 amino acids long. V gave up 3 bases and J gave up 0 bases, with 11 bases separating them. Germline CDR1 and CDR2: SEHNR and FQNEAQ (reference sequence). The DNA of the CDR3 is TGTGCCAGCAGCTTGGCAGCGGGGCCTAACTATGGCTACACCTTC. Its protein is CASSLAAGPNYGYTF.

The V call is TRBV7-3, the J call TRBJ2-1, with 11 bases lining up with TRBD1. Per germline, CDR1 SGHTA and CDR2 FQGTGA. Trimming cost V 10 bases and J 8 bases; bases outside gene matches: 7. CDR3 length: 13 amino acids. CDR3 region: CATGTGGTDEQFF. In DNA form, the CDR3 reads TGTGCCACCGGGACAGGGGGAACGGATGAGCAGTTCTTC.

This clone was seen more than once but under ten times. The V call is TRBV5-1, the J call TRBJ2-5, with 7 bases fitting TRBD1. The CDR3 sequence is 14 residues long. The germline gives CDR1 SGHRS, CDR2 YFSETQ. Trimming removed 4 bases from V and 4 bases from J; junction bases left unmatched: 7. CDR3 sequence reads: CASSPRQGRETQYF. DNA of the CDR3: TGCGCCAGCAGCCCCAGACAGGGTCGAGAGACCCAGTACTTC.

The V call is TRBV7-9, the J call TRBJ2-7, with D perhaps matching TRBD1 or TRBD2 (5 bases each). Looked up from germline, CDR1 is SEHNR and CDR2 is FQNEAQ (reference sequence). The CDR3 runs to 12 residues. V was cut by 5 bases and J by 7 bases, with 12 bases left in between. The CDR3 here is CASSLLWGEQYF. CDR3 sequence (DNA): TGTGCCAGCAGCCTTCTCTGGGGGGAGCAGTACTTC.